The rows below give T cell receptor beta chains drawn from one sample of a study of T cells in localized non-small cell lung cancer. Measured with immunoSEQ multiplex PCR; TCRdb has only the in-frame clones, and not every one. The table lists 50,000 to 55,000 clones, roughly 88% of them singletons. The specimen was peripheral blood mononuclear cells, collected before any cancer treatment. These receptors came from a man aged 40 to 75 with stage III lung adenocarcinoma. The CDR3 runs from the conserved cysteine through the conserved F or W. The D gene is left open where the match is weak. Some rows have no size entry. The others give once, few or many, or a class for an expanded clone.

abundance	j_gene	v_gene	d_gene	CDR3aa	CDR3nt
.	TRBJ2-5	TRBV5-5	TRBD2	CASSREGLIRGVQETQYF	TGTGCCAGCAGCCGGGAGGGACTTATACGAGGGGTCCAAGAGACCCAGTACTTC
once	TRBJ2-3	TRBV11-3	.	CASSSLWADDNTDTQYF	TGTGCCAGCAGCTCCCTGTGGGCGGACGATAACACAGATACGCAGTATTTT
.	TRBJ1-1	TRBV5-1	.	CASSFMQGSEAFF	TGCGCCAGCAGCTTTATGCAGGGGAGTGAAGCTTTCTTT
.	TRBJ2-3	TRBV29-1	.	CSVEVWQGRDTDTQYF	TGCAGCGTTGAAGTCTGGCAGGGGCGGGACACAGATACGCAGTATTTT
.	TRBJ1-2	TRBV11-1	.	CASSTDSYGYTF	TGTGCCAGCAGCACGGACAGTTATGGCTACACCTTC
.	TRBJ2-2	TRBV6-5	.	CASSHPTPGELFF	TGTGCCAGCAGTCACCCGACACCCGGGGAGCTGTTTTTT
.	TRBJ2-2	TRBV7-9	TRBD1	CASMAGTGATGELFF	TGTGCCAGCATGGCGGGGACAGGAGCCACCGGGGAGCTGTTTTTT
.	TRBJ1-1	TRBV7-9	TRBD1	CASSLTGAPEAFF	TGTGCCAGCAGCTTGACAGGGGCCCCTGAAGCTTTCTTT
.	TRBJ2-1	TRBV2	.	CASNILGGYNEQFF	TGTGCCAGCAATATTCTAGGGGGATACAATGAGCAGTTCTTC
.	TRBJ1-6	TRBV4-3	.	CASSQEWGFHDNSPLHF	TGCGCCAGCAGCCAAGAATGGGGTTTCCACGATAATTCACCCCTCCACTTT
.	TRBJ1-2	TRBV9	TRBD1	CASSPGQVEDYGYTF	TGTGCCAGCAGCCCAGGACAGGTGGAAGACTATGGCTACACCTTC
.	TRBJ1-1	TRBV27	.	CASRLRECTEAFF	TGTGCCAGCAGGTTAAGGGAGTGCACTGAAGCTTTCTTT
.	TRBJ1-2	TRBV7-9	.	CASSFEKDGYTF	TGTGCCAGCAGCTTCGAGAAGGATGGCTACACCTTC
.	TRBJ2-7	TRBV6-1	TRBD2	CASSEGAGGTSPREQYF	TGTGCCAGCAGTGAAGGGGCGGGGGGGACTAGTCCACGCGAGCAGTACTTC
few	TRBJ1-5	TRBV27	.	CASSPGRFNQPQHF	TGTGCCAGCAGTCCGGGACGGTTCAATCAGCCCCAGCATTTT
.	TRBJ1-4	TRBV11-2	.	CASSLEATRNEKLFF	TGTGCCAGCAGCTTAGAGGCTACACGTAATGAAAAACTGTTTTTT
.	TRBJ1-5	TRBV5-8	.	CASSSDSQPQHF	TGTGCCAGCAGCTCGGACAGTCAGCCCCAGCATTTT
.	TRBJ1-3	TRBV27	.	CASRDSGNTIYF	TGTGCCAGCAGGGATTCTGGAAACACCATATATTTT
.	TRBJ2-1	TRBV7-8	TRBD2	CASSPSGGSSYNEQFF	TGTGCCAGCAGCCCCTCGGGGGGGAGCTCCTACAATGAGCAGTTCTTC
once	TRBJ2-7	TRBV9	.	CASSVHVGQYF	TGTGCCAGCAGCGTACATGTCGGGCAGTACTTC
.	TRBJ1-4	TRBV7-3	.	CASSLGASGNEKLFF	TGTGCCAGCAGCTTAGGGGCCTCTGGAAATGAAAAACTGTTTTTT
.	TRBJ2-1	TRBV30	.	CACGTGSYNEQFF	TGTGCCTGCGGGACGGGCTCCTACAATGAGCAGTTCTTC
once	TRBJ2-7	TRBV7-8	TRBD2	CASSRTSSYEQYF	TGTGCCAGCAGCCGGACTAGCTCCTACGAGCAGTACTTC
.	TRBJ1-2	TRBV2	TRBD1	CASWWTGRSGRGGYTF	TGTGCCAGCTGGTGGACAGGCCGAAGTGGAAGAGGAGGCTACACCTTC
.	TRBJ1-1	TRBV15	TRBD1	CATSRRQGTAFF	TGTGCCACCAGCAGAAGACAGGGAACAGCTTTCTTT
.	TRBJ1-1	TRBV6-6	TRBD1	CASNMDRGLNTEAFF	TGTGCCAGCAATATGGACAGGGGGCTTAACACTGAAGCTTTCTTT
.	TRBJ2-2	TRBV9	TRBD2	CASSVSSSGRSGELFF	TGTGCCAGCAGCGTATCTTCTAGCGGGAGGTCTGGGGAGCTGTTTTTT
.	TRBJ1-2	TRBV5-4	.	CASSLFFGTDINYGYTF	TGTGCCAGCAGCTTGTTTTTTGGGACGGACATTAACTATGGCTACACCTTC
.	TRBJ2-7	TRBV21-1	.	CASSGRDRSYEQYF	TGTGCCAGCAGCGGCCGGGACAGGTCCTACGAGCAGTACTTC
.	TRBJ2-2	TRBV4-3	.	CASSLTAGELFF	TGCGCCAGCAGCCTAACGGCCGGGGAGCTGTTTTTT
.	TRBJ1-1	TRBV7-8	.	CASSLASKGTEAFF	TGTGCCAGCAGCTTAGCGTCAAAGGGCACTGAAGCTTTCTTT
.	TRBJ2-7	TRBV4-3	TRBD1	CASSRLTGGTPYEQYF	TGCGCCAGCAGCCGCCTTACAGGGGGCACCCCCTACGAGCAGTACTTC
.	TRBJ1-2	TRBV6-6	.	CASRSTERFYGYTF	TGTGCCAGCAGATCGACAGAGAGGTTCTATGGCTACACCTTC
medium-sized	TRBJ2-7	TRBV6-5	.	CASSYQYEQYF	TGTGCCAGCAGTTATCAGTACGAGCAGTACTTC
.	TRBJ2-2	TRBV28	TRBD1	CASTTQGEIGGELFF	TGTGCCAGCACCACCCAGGGGGAAATTGGCGGGGAGCTGTTTTTT
.	TRBJ1-1	TRBV5-6	TRBD1	CASSRITGVGTEAFF	TGTGCCAGCAGCCGGATTACAGGGGTAGGCACTGAAGCTTTCTTT
.	TRBJ1-1	TRBV5-4	TRBD1	CASSSPGGADTEAFF	TGTGCCAGCAGCTCCCCAGGGGGCGCTGACACTGAAGCTTTCTTT
.	TRBJ1-2	TRBV7-9	TRBD1	CASSLGQGAGYTF	TGTGCCAGCAGCCTCGGACAGGGGGCTGGCTACACCTTC
.	TRBJ2-7	TRBV11-3	TRBD1	CASSPGTGTYEQYF	TGTGCCAGCAGCCCCGGGACAGGGACCTACGAGCAGTACTTC
.	TRBJ1-1	TRBV5-1	.	CASSSSGRGTEAFF	TGCGCCAGCAGCTCTTCTGGACGGGGCACTGAAGCTTTCTTT
.	TRBJ2-5	TRBV10-1	.	CASSEGSVQETQYF	TGCGCCAGCAGTGAGGGGTCAGTCCAAGAGACCCAGTACTTC
.	TRBJ2-3	TRBV25-1	.	CASSDRSSGDTQYF	TGTGCCAGCAGTGATCGTAGTTCAGGAGATACGCAGTATTTT
few	TRBJ2-1	TRBV4-2	.	CASSQVRGAGDEQFF	TGTGCCAGCAGCCAAGTCCGGGGGGCCGGGGATGAGCAGTTCTTC
.	TRBJ1-4	TRBV6-5	.	CASSYSVDEKLFF	TGTGCCAGCAGTTACTCGGTGGATGAAAAACTGTTTTTT
.	TRBJ2-7	TRBV4-2	.	CASSQDKVQRQYF	TGTGCCAGCAGCCAAGATAAAGTGCAGCGGCAGTACTTC
.	TRBJ1-2	TRBV19	.	CASSSGSGPGYTF	TGTGCCAGTAGTTCGGGGTCAGGGCCCGGCTACACCTTC
.	TRBJ2-5	TRBV6-1	TRBD1	CASSGQGARETQYF	TGTGCCAGCAGTGGACAGGGGGCGCGGGAGACCCAGTACTTC
.	TRBJ2-4	TRBV30	TRBD1	CAWTVGDRGADIQYF	TGTGCCTGGACTGTGGGGGACAGGGGTGCGGACATTCAGTACTTC
few	TRBJ1-4	TRBV6-6	.	CASGGEEKLFF	TGTGCCAGCGGGGGAGAGGAAAAACTGTTTTTT
.	TRBJ1-6	TRBV7-3	.	CASSLLGAQGSPLHF	TGTGCCAGCAGCTTATTGGGGGCCCAGGGGTCACCCCTCCACTTT
.	TRBJ1-3	TRBV9	.	CASSGQEHSGNTIYF	TGTGCCAGCAGCGGGCAGGAACACTCTGGAAACACCATATATTTT
.	TRBJ1-1	TRBV7-9	.	CASSFETEAFF	TGTGCCAGCAGCTTCGAAACTGAAGCTTTCTTT